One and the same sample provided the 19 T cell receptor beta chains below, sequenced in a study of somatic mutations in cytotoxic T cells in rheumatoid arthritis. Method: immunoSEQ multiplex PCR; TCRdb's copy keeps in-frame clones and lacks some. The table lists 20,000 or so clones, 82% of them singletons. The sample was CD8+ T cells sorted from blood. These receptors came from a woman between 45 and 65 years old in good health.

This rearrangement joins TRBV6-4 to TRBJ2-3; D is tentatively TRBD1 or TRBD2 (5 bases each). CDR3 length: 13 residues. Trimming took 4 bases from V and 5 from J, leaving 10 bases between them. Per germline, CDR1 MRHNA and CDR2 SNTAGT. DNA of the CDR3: TGTGCCAGCAGTGTTGGGGGTGAAGATACGCAGTATTTT. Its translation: CASSVGGEDTQYF.

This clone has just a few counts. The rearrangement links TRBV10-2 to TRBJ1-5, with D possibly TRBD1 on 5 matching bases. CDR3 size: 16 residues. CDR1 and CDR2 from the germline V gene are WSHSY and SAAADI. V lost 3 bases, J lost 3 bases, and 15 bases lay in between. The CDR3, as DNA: TGCGCCAGCAGTGACCTCGGATGGGGCATCAATCAGCCCCAGCATTTT. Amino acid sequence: CASSDLGWGINQPQHF.

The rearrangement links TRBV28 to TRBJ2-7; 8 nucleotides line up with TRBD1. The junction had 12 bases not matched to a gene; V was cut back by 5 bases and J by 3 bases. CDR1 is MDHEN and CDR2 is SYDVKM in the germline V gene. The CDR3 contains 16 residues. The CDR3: CASSPSGQGRGYEQYF. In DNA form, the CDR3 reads TGTGCCAGCAGTCCAAGCGGACAGGGAAGGGGCTACGAGCAGTACTTC.

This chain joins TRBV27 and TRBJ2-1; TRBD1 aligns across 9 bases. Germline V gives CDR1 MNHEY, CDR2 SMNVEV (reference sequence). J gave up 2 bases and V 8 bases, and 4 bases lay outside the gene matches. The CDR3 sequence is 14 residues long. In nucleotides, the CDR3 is TGTGCCAGCTCTTACAGGGGGCCCTACAATGAGCAGTTCTTC. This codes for CASSYRGPYNEQFF.

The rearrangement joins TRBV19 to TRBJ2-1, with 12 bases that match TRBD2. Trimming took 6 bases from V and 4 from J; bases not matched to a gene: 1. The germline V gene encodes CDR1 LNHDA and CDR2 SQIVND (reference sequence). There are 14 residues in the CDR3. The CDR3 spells CASSLAGGYNEQFF. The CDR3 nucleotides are TGTGCCAGTAGCCTAGCGGGAGGGTACAATGAGCAGTTCTTC.

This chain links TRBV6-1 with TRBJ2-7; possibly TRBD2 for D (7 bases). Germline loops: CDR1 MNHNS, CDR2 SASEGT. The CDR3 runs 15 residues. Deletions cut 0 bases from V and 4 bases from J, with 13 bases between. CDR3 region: CASSEAGGGGYEQYF. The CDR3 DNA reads TGTGCCAGCAGTGAAGCTGGGGGAGGGGGTTACGAGCAGTACTTC.

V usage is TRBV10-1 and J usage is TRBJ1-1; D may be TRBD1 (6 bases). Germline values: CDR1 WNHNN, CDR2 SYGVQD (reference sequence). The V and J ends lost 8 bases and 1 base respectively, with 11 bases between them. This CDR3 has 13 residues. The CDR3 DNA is TGCGCCAGCTCGGAGGGGGGGAACACTGAAGCTTTCTTT. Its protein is CASSEGGNTEAFF.

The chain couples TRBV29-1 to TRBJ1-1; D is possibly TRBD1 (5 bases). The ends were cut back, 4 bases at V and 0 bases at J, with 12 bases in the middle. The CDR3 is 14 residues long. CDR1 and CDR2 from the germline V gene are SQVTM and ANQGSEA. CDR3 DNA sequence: TGCAGCGTTGTATTGCGGGGCCTGAACACTGAAGCTTTCTTT. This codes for CSVVLRGLNTEAFF. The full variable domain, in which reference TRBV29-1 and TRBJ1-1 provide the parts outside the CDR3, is SAVISQKPSRDICQRGTSLTIQCQVDSQVTMMFWYRQQPGQSLTLIATANQGSEATYESGFVIDKFPISRPNLTFSTLTVSNMSPEDSSIYLCSVVLRGLNTEAFFGQGTRLTVV.

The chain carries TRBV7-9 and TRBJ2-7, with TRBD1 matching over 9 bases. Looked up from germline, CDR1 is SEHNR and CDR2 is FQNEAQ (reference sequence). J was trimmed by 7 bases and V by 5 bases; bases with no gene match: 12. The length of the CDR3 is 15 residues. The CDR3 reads CASSRTGASTSEQYF. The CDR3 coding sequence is TGTGCCAGCAGCCGGACAGGGGCCTCTACGAGTGAGCAGTACTTC.

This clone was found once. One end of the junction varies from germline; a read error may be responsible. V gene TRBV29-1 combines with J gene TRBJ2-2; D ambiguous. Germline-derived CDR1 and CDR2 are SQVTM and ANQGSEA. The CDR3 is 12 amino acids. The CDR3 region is CSVEENTGELFF. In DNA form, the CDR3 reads TGCAGCGTGGAAGAGAACACCGGGGAGCTGTTTTTT.

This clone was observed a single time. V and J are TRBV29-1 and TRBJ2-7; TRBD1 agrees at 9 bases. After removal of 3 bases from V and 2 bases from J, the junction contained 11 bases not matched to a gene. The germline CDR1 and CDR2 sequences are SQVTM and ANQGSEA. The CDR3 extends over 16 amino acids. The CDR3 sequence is CSVEGTGSLGTYEQYF. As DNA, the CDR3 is TGCAGCGTTGAGGGGACAGGGAGTTTGGGGACCTACGAGCAGTACTTC.

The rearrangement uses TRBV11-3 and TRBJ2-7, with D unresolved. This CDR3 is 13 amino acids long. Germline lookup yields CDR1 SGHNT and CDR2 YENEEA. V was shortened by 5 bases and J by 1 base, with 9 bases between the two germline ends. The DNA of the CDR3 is TGTGCCAGCAGCCAACTGTTATCCTACGAGCAGTACTTC. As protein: CASSQLLSYEQYF.

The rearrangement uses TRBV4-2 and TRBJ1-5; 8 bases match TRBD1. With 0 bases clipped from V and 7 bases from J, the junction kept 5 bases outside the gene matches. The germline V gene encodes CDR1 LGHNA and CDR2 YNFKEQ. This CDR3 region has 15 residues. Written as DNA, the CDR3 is TGTGCCAGCAGCCAAGAGGGACAGGTCCCCCAGCCCCAGCATTTT. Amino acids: CASSQEGQVPQPQHF.

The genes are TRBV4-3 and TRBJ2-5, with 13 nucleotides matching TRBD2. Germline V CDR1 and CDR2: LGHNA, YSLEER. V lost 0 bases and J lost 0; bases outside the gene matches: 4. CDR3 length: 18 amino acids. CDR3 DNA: TGCGCCAGCAGCCAAGAGTGGGGACTAGCGGGGTACCAAGAGACCCAGTACTTC. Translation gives CASSQEWGLAGYQETQYF.

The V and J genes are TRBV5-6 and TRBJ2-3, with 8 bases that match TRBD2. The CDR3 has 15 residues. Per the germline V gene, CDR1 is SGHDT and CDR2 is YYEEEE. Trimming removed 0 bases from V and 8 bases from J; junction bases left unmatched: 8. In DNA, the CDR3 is TGTGCCAGCAGCTTGGATAGCGGGGTAGGAGGTACGCAGTATTTT. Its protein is CASSLDSGVGGTQYF.

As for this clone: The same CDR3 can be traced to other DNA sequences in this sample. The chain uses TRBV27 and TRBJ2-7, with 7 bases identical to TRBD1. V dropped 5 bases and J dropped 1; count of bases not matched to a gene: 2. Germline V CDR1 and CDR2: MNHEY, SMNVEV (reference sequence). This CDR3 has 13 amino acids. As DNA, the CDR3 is TGTGCCAGCAGTCCGGGACAGTCCTACGAGCAGTACTTC. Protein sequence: CASSPGQSYEQYF.

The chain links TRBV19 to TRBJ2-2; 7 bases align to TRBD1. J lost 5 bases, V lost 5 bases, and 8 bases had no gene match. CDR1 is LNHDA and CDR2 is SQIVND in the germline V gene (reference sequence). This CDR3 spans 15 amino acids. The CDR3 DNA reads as TGTGCCAGTAGTCTGTGGACAGGTGGGACCGGGGAGCTGTTTTTT. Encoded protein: CASSLWTGGTGELFF.

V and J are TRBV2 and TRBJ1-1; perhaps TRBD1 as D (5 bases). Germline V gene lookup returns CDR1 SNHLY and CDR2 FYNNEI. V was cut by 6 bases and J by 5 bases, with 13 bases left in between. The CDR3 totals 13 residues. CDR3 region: CASREGLGTEAFF. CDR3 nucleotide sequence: TGTGCCAGCAGGGAGGGGCTAGGGACTGAAGCTTTCTTT.

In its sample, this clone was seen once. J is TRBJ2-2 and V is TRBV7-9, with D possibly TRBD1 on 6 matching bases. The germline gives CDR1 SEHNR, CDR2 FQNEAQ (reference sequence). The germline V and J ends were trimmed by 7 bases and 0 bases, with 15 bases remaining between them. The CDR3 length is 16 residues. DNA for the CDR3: TGTGCCAGCACCTCCAGGGGTCCTCCGAACACCGGGGAGCTGTTTTTT. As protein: CASTSRGPPNTGELFF.